This record concerns one T cell receptor beta chain sequence. This clonotype was detected ten times or more. Its antigen is not yet known. Nothing much larger sits one base from this clone, and base qualities are not available. These data are taken from a study of CD8 T cells in ankylosing spondylitis (dated by TCRdb to about 2017). With regard to the full study: The study profiled T cell receptor beta repertoires in healthy donors and ankylosing spondylitis patients to find disease-linked TCR variants. The full study cohort comprised 25 ankylosing spondylitis patients and 85 to 120 healthy donors. Peripheral blood was sampled, and synovial fluid was additionally collected from ankylosing spondylitis patients.

Sequencing was carried out with an Illumina HiSeq 2500. Quantitative 5'-RACE with molecular barcodes was the method used to prepare the TCR beta libraries. Concerning the study's data processing: A new computational method, built on a probabilistic model of VDJ rearrangement, was used to identify disease-linked TCR variants. The raw public data were reprocessed by TCRdb itself: fastp quality trimming at Q25, MiXCR clonotype calling, in-frame beta chains only. Each CDR3 protein appears once, grouped with its most common genes and DNA. These V and J calls derive from TCRdb rather than the authors' analysis. This sample comprises approximately 500,000 distinct CDR3 sequences, roughly 12% of them detected only once. The top ten constitute 6.8% of the sample. The paper's findings and limits, for the study overall: According to the report, matched synovial fluid samples from ankylosing spondylitis patients were significantly enriched for the disease-linked clones. Some motif variants were previously reported in synovial fluid and blood of reactive arthritis patients, suggesting common disease-initiation mechanisms. A TCR beta motif made up of eight highly homologous amino acid variants appeared to be characteristic of blood from ankylosing spondylitis patients. The disease-linked clones had a CD8+ phenotype and were found at relatively low frequencies in peripheral blood.

The germline V gene encodes CDR1 LGHNA and CDR2 YNFKEQ. Compared with germline, V lacks 0 bases and J lacks 5 bases; bases without a gene match: 4. The CDR3 runs 15 residues from the cysteine to the phenylalanine. Just the 45-base CDR3 DNA is kept, in frame starting at base 1. Sequenced: blood, either unsorted or a sorted T cell fraction (not recorded which). This sequence was found in a male donor with ankylosing spondylitis. This sequence uses TRBV4-2 and TRBJ2-5; TRBD1 agrees with 9 junctional bases. CDR3 sequence: CASSQEGTGSETQYF. In nucleotides, the sequence is TGTGCCAGCAGCCAAGAAGGGACAGGGTCCGAGACCCAGTACTTC.